The entry below gives a single TCR beta chain sequence along with its context. The target antigen is unknown. The CDR3 extends over 15 amino acids. CDR1 and CDR2 (germline): SGHDT, YYEEEE. Trimming took off 6 bases at V and 5 bases at J, with 19 bases between the two ends. The sample belongs to a study of shared clonotypes between healthy human individuals. At the level of the study: CD4 naive and CD4 memory each took three plates per donor, while CD8 naive took two and CD8 memory one. Study-wide results and limits: Collection of samples was limited to blood; tissue repertoires likely differ. Naive subsets tended to show greater estimated richness than memory subsets.

Execution of the assay was at deep level. The data were produced by immunoSEQ multiplex PCR, yet TCRdb's version contains in-frame clones alone and is incomplete. Seen here are around 2.5 million clones, 80% to 95% observed once, and the top ten hold approximately 0.35%. The sequenced material came from naive CD4+ T cells from PBMCs. The subset was: CD45RA+ positively selected. The sequence was collected from a man aged 18-30 years in good health. Some clones in this sample may be carry-over from other donors' samples. The rearrangement joins TRBV5-6 to TRBJ2-3, with D tentatively TRBD2 (6 bases). CDR3 region: CASTYPRGGVDTQYF. The CDR3 bases are TGTGCCAGCACCTACCCCCGGGGAGGCGTAGATACGCAGTATTTT.